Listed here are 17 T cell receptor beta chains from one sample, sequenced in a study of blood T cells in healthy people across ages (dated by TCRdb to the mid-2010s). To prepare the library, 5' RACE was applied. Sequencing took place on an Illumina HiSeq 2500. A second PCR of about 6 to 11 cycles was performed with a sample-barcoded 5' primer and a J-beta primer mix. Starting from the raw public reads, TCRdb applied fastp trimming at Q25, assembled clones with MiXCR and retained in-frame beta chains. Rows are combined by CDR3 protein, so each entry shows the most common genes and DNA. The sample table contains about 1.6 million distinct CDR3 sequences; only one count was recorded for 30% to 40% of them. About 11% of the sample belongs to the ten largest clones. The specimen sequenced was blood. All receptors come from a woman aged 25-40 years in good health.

CDR3 sequence (DNA): TGTGCCAGCAGCCCCTCAGCGGGGGGGGTCTACAATGAGCAGTTCTTC. It yields the protein CASSPSAGGVYNEQFF. The chain recombines TRBV3-1 with TRBJ2-1; 10 positions match TRBD2. Trimming took 4 bases from V and 3 from J; bases not matched to a gene: 6. Per germline, CDR1 LGHDT and CDR2 YNNKEL (reference sequence). The CDR3 loop spans 16 amino acids.

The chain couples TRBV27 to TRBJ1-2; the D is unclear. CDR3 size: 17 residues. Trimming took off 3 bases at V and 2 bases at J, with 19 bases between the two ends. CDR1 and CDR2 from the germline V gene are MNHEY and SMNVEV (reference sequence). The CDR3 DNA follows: TGTGCCAGCAGTTTTCTTTCCTCTTTTCGCATGAACTATGGCTACACCTTC. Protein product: CASSFLSSFRMNYGYTF.

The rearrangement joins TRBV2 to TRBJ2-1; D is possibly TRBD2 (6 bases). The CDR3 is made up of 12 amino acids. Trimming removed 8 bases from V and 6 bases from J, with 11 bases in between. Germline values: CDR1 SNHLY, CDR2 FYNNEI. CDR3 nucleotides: TGTGCCAGCCTCGGGAGTTCCAATGAGCAGTTCTTC. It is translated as CASLGSSNEQFF.

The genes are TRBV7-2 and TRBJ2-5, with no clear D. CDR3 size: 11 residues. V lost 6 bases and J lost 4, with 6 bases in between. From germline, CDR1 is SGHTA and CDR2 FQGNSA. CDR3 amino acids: CASRETETQYF. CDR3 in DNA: TGTGCCAGCAGGGAAACAGAGACCCAGTACTTC. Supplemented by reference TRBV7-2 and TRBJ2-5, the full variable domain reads GAGVSQSPSNKVTEKGKDVELRCDPISGHTALYWYRQSLGQGLEFLIYFQGNSAPDKSGLPSDRFSAERTGGSVSTLTIQRTQQEDSAVYLCASRETETQYFGPGTRLLVL.

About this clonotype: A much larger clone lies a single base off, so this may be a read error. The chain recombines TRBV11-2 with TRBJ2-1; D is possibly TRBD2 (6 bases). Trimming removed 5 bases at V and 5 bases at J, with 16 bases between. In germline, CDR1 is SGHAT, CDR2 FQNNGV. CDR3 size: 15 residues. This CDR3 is CASSPRYGRHNEQFF. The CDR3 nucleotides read TGTGCCAGCAGCCCAAGGTATGGGAGGCACAATGAGCAGTTCTTC.

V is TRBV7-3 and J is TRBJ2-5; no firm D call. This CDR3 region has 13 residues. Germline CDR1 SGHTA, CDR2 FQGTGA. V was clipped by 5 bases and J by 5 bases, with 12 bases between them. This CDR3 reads CASSVLVSETQYF. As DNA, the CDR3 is TGTGCCAGCAGCGTCCTTGTCTCGGAGACCCAGTACTTC.

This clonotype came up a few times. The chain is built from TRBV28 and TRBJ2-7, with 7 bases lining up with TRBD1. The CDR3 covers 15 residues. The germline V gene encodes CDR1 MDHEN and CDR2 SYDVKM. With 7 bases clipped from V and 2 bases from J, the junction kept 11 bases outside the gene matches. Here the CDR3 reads CASTTTGTATYEQYF. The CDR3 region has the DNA TGTGCCAGCACAACGACCGGGACAGCAACCTACGAGCAGTACTTC.

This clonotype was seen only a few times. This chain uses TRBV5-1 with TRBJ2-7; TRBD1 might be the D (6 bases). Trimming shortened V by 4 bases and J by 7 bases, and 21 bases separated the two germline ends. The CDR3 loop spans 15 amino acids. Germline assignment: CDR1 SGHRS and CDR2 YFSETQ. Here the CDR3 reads CASSAAGTPFREQYF. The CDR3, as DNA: TGCGCCAGCAGCGCCGCCGGGACACCCTTCCGAGAGCAGTACTTC.

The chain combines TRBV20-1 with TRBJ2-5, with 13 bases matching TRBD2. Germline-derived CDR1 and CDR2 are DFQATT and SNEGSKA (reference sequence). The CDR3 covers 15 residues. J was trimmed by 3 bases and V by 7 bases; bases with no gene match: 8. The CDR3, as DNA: TGCAGTGTCAGGACTAGCGGGAGTCGGGAAGAGACCCAGTACTTC. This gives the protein CSVRTSGSREETQYF.

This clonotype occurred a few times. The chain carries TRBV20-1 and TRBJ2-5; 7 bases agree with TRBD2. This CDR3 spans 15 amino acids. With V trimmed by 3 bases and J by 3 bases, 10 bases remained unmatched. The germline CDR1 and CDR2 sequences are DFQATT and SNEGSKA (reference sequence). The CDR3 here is CSASRGGSVKETQYF. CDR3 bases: TGCAGTGCTAGTAGGGGCGGGAGCGTCAAAGAGACCCAGTACTTC.

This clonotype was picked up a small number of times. The CDR3 protein is CASSQVLAGPYEQYF. The CDR3 bases are TGCGCCAGCAGCCAAGTGTTAGCGGGCCCCTACGAGCAGTACTTC. The V call is TRBV4-1, the J call TRBJ2-7, with 7 bases identical to TRBD2. Trimming took 1 base from V and 2 from J; bases not matched to a gene: 5. This CDR3 is built from 15 residues. Germline CDR1 reads MGHRA; CDR2 reads YSYEKL.

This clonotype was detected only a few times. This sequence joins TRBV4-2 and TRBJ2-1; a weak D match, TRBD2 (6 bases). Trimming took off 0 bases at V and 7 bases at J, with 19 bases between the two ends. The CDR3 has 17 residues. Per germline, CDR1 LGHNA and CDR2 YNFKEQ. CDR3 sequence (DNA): TGTGCCAGCAGCCAAGAGGGGTCGCTAGGAGGGAGGAATGAGCAGTTCTTC. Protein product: CASSQEGSLGGRNEQFF.

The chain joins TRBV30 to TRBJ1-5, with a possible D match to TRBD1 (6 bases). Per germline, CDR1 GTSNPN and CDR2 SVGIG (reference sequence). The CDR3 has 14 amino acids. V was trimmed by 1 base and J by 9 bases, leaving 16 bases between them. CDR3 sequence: CAWSAGTLLGPQHF. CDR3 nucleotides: TGTGCCTGGAGTGCCGGGACACTTCTCGGGCCCCAGCATTTT.

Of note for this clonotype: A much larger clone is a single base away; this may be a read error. The CDR3 DNA reads as TGCAGTGCTAGAGAGTCGGCGGGTGGCTACGAGCAGTACTTC. Encoded protein: CSARESAGGYEQYF. This chain uses TRBV20-1 with TRBJ2-7, with D perhaps matching TRBD2 (5 bases). V lost 0 bases, J lost 3 bases, and 12 bases lay in between. This CDR3 is 14 amino acids long. Germline loops: CDR1 DFQATT, CDR2 SNEGSKA (reference sequence).

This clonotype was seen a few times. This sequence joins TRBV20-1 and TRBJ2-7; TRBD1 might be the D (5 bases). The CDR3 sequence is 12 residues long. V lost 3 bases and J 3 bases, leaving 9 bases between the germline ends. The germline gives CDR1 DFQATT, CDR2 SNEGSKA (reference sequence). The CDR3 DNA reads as TGCAGTGCTAGCCCCAGGGACTACGAGCAGTACTTC. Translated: CSASPRDYEQYF.

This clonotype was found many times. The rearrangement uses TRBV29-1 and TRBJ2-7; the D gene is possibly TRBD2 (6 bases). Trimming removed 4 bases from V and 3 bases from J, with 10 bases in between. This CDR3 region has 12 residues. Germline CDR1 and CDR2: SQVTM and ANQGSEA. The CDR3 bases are TGCAGCGTTGTGTCGGGAGTCTACGAGCAGTACTTC. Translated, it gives CSVVSGVYEQYF.

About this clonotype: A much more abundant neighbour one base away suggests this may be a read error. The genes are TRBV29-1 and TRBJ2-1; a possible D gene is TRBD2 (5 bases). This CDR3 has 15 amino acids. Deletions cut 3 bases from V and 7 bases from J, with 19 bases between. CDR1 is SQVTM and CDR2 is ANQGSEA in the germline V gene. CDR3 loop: CSVDDRSGVVNEQFF. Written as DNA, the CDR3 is TGCAGCGTTGACGATAGGAGCGGAGTGGTGAATGAGCAGTTCTTC.